Each of the 29 T cell receptor beta chains below was sequenced from the same sample in a study of blood T cell repertoires in COVID-19. Method: immunoSEQ multiplex PCR; TCRdb's copy keeps in-frame clones and lacks some. The sample carries a few hundred thousand clones, roughly 86% recorded once. The specimen sequenced was peripheral blood. These receptors originate from a man older than 75 with acute or convalescent COVID-19.

The chain carries TRBV5-1 and TRBJ2-3; D might be TRBD2 (6 bases). The CDR3 sequence is 17 residues long. Germline-derived CDR1 and CDR2 are SGHRS and YFSETQ. V was clipped by 0 bases and J by 2 bases, with 16 bases between them. CDR3 residues: CASSLGSGALLTDTQYF. The CDR3 bases are TGCGCCAGCAGCTTGGGTAGCGGAGCACTACTCACAGATACGCAGTATTTT. Drawing the rest from reference TRBV5-1 and TRBJ2-3, the complete variable domain is KAGVTQTPRYLIKTRGQQVTLSCSPISGHRSVSWYQQTPGQGLQFLFEYFSETQRNKGNFPGRFSGRQFSNSRSEMNVSTLELGDSALYLCASSLGSGALLTDTQYFGPGTRLTVL.

V is TRBV11-2 and J is TRBJ2-3; TRBD1 is a possible D gene (6 bases). Looked up from germline, CDR1 is SGHAT and CDR2 is FQNNGV. V gave up 4 bases and J gave up 1 base, with 9 bases separating them. This CDR3 is 14 amino acids long. CDR3 nucleotide sequence: TGTGCCAGCAGCTCGGGACAACGCACAGATACGCAGTATTTT. It codes for CASSSGQRTDTQYF.

V and J are TRBV20-1 and TRBJ1-6; D may be TRBD1 (6 bases). The CDR3 covers 10 residues. V was clipped by 5 bases and J by 16 bases, with 12 bases between them. Germline V CDR1 and CDR2: DFQATT, SNEGSKA (reference sequence). CDR3: CSAFRGRLHF. CDR3 nucleotide sequence: TGCAGTGCTTTCAGGGGACGTCTCCACTTT.

The genes are TRBV3-1 (or the pseudogene TRBV3-2) and TRBJ1-3; 9 bases are shared with TRBD1. Trimming took 4 bases from V and 7 from J; bases not matched to a gene: 5. There are 14 residues in the CDR3. Germline V lookup: CDR1 LGHDT, CDR2 YNNKEL (reference sequence). DNA of the CDR3: TGTGCCAGCAGCCTTGACGACAGGGGGAACACCATATATTTT. Encoded protein: CASSLDDRGNTIYF.

The gene calls are TRBV25-1 and TRBJ1-3; 8 nucleotides line up with TRBD1. Germline V gives CDR1 MGHDK, CDR2 SYGVNS. J gave up 8 bases and V 2 bases, and 14 bases lay outside the gene matches. This CDR3 has 17 amino acids. The CDR3 DNA reads TGTGCCAGCAGTGAACGAGGAATACAGGGGGTGGGATACACCATATATTTT. The encoded protein is CASSERGIQGVGYTIYF.

V and J are TRBV7-2 and TRBJ2-3, with 7 bases aligning to TRBD1. CDR3 size: 15 residues. V shed 5 bases and J 3 bases; nucleotides not matched to a gene: 8. In germline, CDR1 is SGHTA, CDR2 FQGNSA. The CDR3 here is CASSRRRGQTDTQYF. The CDR3 nucleotides read TGTGCCAGCAGCCGTCGAAGGGGGCAAACAGATACGCAGTATTTT.

The rearrangement links TRBV11-3 to TRBJ1-5; D perhaps matches TRBD1 (5 bases). The CDR3 is made up of 15 amino acids. The V end lost 0 bases, the J end lost 4 bases, and 10 bases lay between the germline ends. Germline V lookup: CDR1 SGHNT, CDR2 YENEEA. As DNA, the CDR3 is TGTGCCAGCAGCTTAGATTTGACAGCAAATCAGCCCCAGCATTTT. Its protein product is CASSLDLTANQPQHF.

CDR3 amino acids: CASSLALRGAGETQYF. For the CDR3, the DNA is TGTGCCAGCAGCTTGGCCCTACGGGGGGCGGGGGAGACCCAGTACTTC. The genes are TRBV5-4 and TRBJ2-5; possible D gene TRBD2, 7 bases. The germline V gene encodes CDR1 SGHNT and CDR2 YYREEE (reference sequence). The V end was cut by 0 bases, the J end by 5 bases, with 17 bases between. The CDR3 extends over 16 amino acids. Full variable domain (remainder filled in from reference TRBV5-4 and TRBJ2-5): ETGVTQSPTHLIKTRGQQVTLRCSSQSGHNTVSWYQQALGQGPQFIFQYYREEENGRGNFPPRFSGLQFPNYSSELNVNALELDDSALYLCASSLALRGAGETQYFGPGTRLLVL.

The chain links TRBV7-2 to TRBJ2-7; 8 bases are shared with TRBD1. Losses at the gene ends were 3 bases for V and 6 bases for J; bases not matched to a gene: 7. Germline loops: CDR1 SGHTA, CDR2 FQGNSA. CDR3 length: 14 amino acids. CDR3: CASSLAGGRGEQYF. In DNA form, the CDR3 reads TGTGCCAGCAGCTTGGCAGGGGGCCGGGGCGAGCAGTACTTC.

The chain joins TRBV5-4 to TRBJ1-2; 9 bases line up with TRBD1. V lost 0 bases, J lost 5 bases, and 11 bases stayed unmatched. The CDR3 spans 17 residues. Germline V gene sequence: CDR1 SGHNT, CDR2 YYREEE (reference sequence). The CDR3 region has the DNA TGTGCCAGCAGCTTGGGGGAATGGACAGGGGCAAGATATGGCTACACCTTC. As protein: CASSLGEWTGARYGYTF.

This chain links TRBV27 with TRBJ2-1; D unresolved. Per the germline V gene, CDR1 is MNHEY and CDR2 is SMNVEV (reference sequence). There are 11 residues in the CDR3. Between the trimmed V and J ends, which lost 7 bases and 5 bases, there was a span of 6 bases. The CDR3 sequence: CASIRNNEQFF. CDR3 bases: TGTGCCAGCATCAGGAACAATGAGCAGTTCTTC.

The chain recombines TRBV3-1 (or the pseudogene TRBV3-2) with TRBJ1-3; D is ambiguous. Germline V gives CDR1 LGHDT, CDR2 YNNKEL (reference sequence). This CDR3 spans 14 amino acids. Between the trimmed V and J ends, which lost 4 bases and 0 bases, there was a span of 7 bases. CDR3 protein: CASSPAVSGNTIYF. The CDR3 coding sequence is TGTGCCAGCAGCCCGGCGGTCTCTGGAAACACCATATATTTT.

J is TRBJ1-5 and V is TRBV18; 9 bases line up with TRBD1. The germline gives CDR1 KGHSH, CDR2 LQKENI. The CDR3 is 13 amino acids. The J segment lost 6 bases and the V segment lost 6 bases, leaving 3 bases of the junction unmatched. As DNA, the CDR3 is TGTGCCAGCTCGCGGGACAGGGTTCAGCCCCAGCATTTT. Protein sequence: CASSRDRVQPQHF. The variable domain in full, with the rest retrieved from reference TRBV18 and TRBJ1-5, is NAGVMQNPRHLVRRRGQEARLRCSPMKGHSHVYWYRQLPEEGLKFMVYLQKENIIDESGMPKERFSAEFPKEGPSILRIQQVVRGDSAAYFCASSRDRVQPQHFGDGTRLSIL.

V usage is TRBV2 and J usage is TRBJ2-7; 9 positions agree with TRBD1. The germline gives CDR1 SNHLY, CDR2 FYNNEI. CDR3 size: 15 residues. The junction had 5 bases not matched to a gene; V was cut back by 3 bases and J by 2 bases. The chain's CDR3 is CASSDGQGTAYEQYF. CDR3 DNA sequence: TGTGCCAGCAGTGACGGACAGGGGACAGCCTACGAGCAGTACTTC.

Points on this clone: The same CDR3 also results from other DNA sequences found in this sample. This sequence joins TRBV28 and TRBJ1-6; D uncertain. The CDR3 is made up of 13 amino acids. Trimming left V 8 bases short and J 0 bases short, with 5 bases between. Germline loops: CDR1 MDHEN, CDR2 SYDVKM. DNA for the CDR3: TGTGCCAGCCTCAGCTCCTATAATTCACCCCTCCACTTT. Amino acid sequence: CASLSSYNSPLHF.

This clone appeared a single time. The chain carries TRBV27 and TRBJ1-4; D remains unclear. The V gene's germline CDR1 is MNHEY and CDR2 SMNVEV (reference sequence). V dropped 6 bases and J dropped 8 bases, with 13 bases sitting between them. The CDR3 is made up of 13 amino acids. The CDR3 DNA is TGTGCCAGCAGGGCCCCTAACGGGGAAAAACTGTTTTTT. Amino acid sequence: CASRAPNGEKLFF.

The chain couples TRBV18 to TRBJ2-5; a weak D match, TRBD1 (6 bases). Germline CDR1 and CDR2: KGHSH and LQKENI. The CDR3 consists of 15 residues. V shed 2 bases and J shed 5 bases, with 15 bases lying between them. For the CDR3, the DNA is TGTGCCAGCTCACCAAGGGGACACCTCTGGGAGACCCAGTACTTC. It encodes CASSPRGHLWETQYF.

This clone was counted between two and nine times. The chain couples TRBV19 to TRBJ1-1, with D perhaps TRBD1 (5 bases). CDR1 LNHDA and CDR2 SQIVND come from the germline V gene (reference sequence). The CDR3 extends over 11 amino acids. Trimming removed 6 bases from V and 7 bases from J, with 9 bases in between. The CDR3 here is CASRLTDEAFF. DNA for the CDR3: TGTGCCAGTAGATTGACAGATGAAGCTTTCTTT.

This CDR3 is CASSMASSYNEQFF. The CDR3 bases are TGTGCCAGTAGTATGGCTAGCTCCTACAATGAGCAGTTCTTC. V gene TRBV19 combines with J gene TRBJ2-1; D uncertain. The CDR3 covers 14 residues. The germline V gene has CDR1 LNHDA and CDR2 SQIVND (reference sequence). V gave up 3 bases and J gave up 0 bases, with 6 bases separating them.

This clone was seen once. The gene calls are TRBV5-4 and TRBJ2-3; 8 positions match TRBD2. The V gene's germline CDR1 is SGHNT and CDR2 YYREEE (reference sequence). The CDR3 extends over 16 amino acids. Unmatched junction bases numbered 8, after V lost 3 bases and J lost 2 bases. This CDR3 is CASSSGTRAFTDTQYF. The CDR3 nucleotides read TGTGCCAGCAGCTCCGGGACTAGGGCTTTCACAGATACGCAGTATTTT.

This rearrangement joins TRBV6-6 to TRBJ2-2, with 8 bases that match TRBD2. Germline loops: CDR1 MNHNY, CDR2 SVGAGI (reference sequence). The CDR3 length is 15 residues. Losses at the gene ends were 0 bases for V and 4 bases for J; bases not matched to a gene: 1. The DNA for the CDR3 is TGTGCCAGCAGTTACTCCGGGGGGGCCACCGGGGAGCTGTTTTTT. Its protein is CASSYSGGATGELFF.

This chain connects TRBV5-8 to TRBJ1-5, with 11 bases lining up with TRBD1. This CDR3 contains 18 residues. With V trimmed by 2 bases and J by 5 bases, 12 bases remained unmatched. Germline V gene data show CDR1 as SGHTS and CDR2 as YDEGEE. The CDR3 spells CASSFPPTGTGGYQPQHF. For the CDR3, the DNA is TGTGCCAGCAGCTTCCCTCCCACTGGGACAGGGGGGTATCAGCCCCAGCATTTT.

The J gene is TRBJ1-4, the V gene TRBV3-1 (or the pseudogene TRBV3-2), with 9 positions matching TRBD1. CDR1 and CDR2 from the germline V gene are LGHDT and YNNKEL (reference sequence). The CDR3 contains 15 residues. V gave up 3 bases and J gave up 5 bases; unmatched junction bases: 4. CDR3 in amino acids: CASSQRGQGNEKLFF. In DNA form, the CDR3 reads TGTGCCAGCAGCCAGAGGGGACAGGGAAATGAAAAACTGTTTTTT.

This clone was observed once. The chain combines TRBV4-3 with TRBJ2-1, with 7 bases matching TRBD2. CDR1 LGHNA and CDR2 YSLEER come from the germline V gene. The ends lost 0 bases at V and 0 bases at J; junction bases unmatched: 5. This CDR3 comprises 17 residues. CDR3 nucleotides: TGCGCCAGCAGCCAAGAGCGGGGGTCGAGCTCCTACAATGAGCAGTTCTTC. Protein: CASSQERGSSSYNEQFF.

A word on this clone: Other DNA sequences of this sample code for an identical CDR3. The chain recombines TRBV18 with TRBJ1-2; D is unresolved. Trimming shortened V by 0 bases and J by 7 bases, and 9 bases separated the two germline ends. The CDR3 length is 13 residues. Germline values: CDR1 KGHSH, CDR2 LQKENI. The CDR3 nucleotides are TGTGCCAGCTCACCACCGTCTGTCCCTGGCTACACCTTC. Its protein product is CASSPPSVPGYTF. Full variable domain (outside the CDR3, taken from reference TRBV18 and TRBJ1-2): NAGVMQNPRHLVRRRGQEARLRCSPMKGHSHVYWYRQLPEEGLKFMVYLQKENIIDESGMPKERFSAEFPKEGPSILRIQQVVRGDSAAYFCASSPPSVPGYTFGSGTRLTVV.

Comments on this clone: The sample has other DNA sequences that encode this CDR3 too. Written as DNA, the CDR3 is TGTGCCAGCAGTGAACCGGACAGGGGTAATTCACCCCTCCACTTT. Its protein product is CASSEPDRGNSPLHF. V is TRBV6-1 and J is TRBJ1-6; TRBD1 aligns across 9 bases. This CDR3 has 15 amino acids. The ends lost 2 bases at V and 6 bases at J; junction bases unmatched: 2. Germline V gene sequence: CDR1 MNHNS, CDR2 SASEGT.

The chain employs TRBV7-9 and TRBJ2-6; the match to TRBD2 covers 7 bases. There are 19 residues in the CDR3. Germline CDR1 SEHNR, CDR2 FQNEAQ (reference sequence). Trimming at V came to 3 bases and at J to 4 bases, leaving 15 bases not matched to a gene. CDR3 in amino acids: CASSFPYVQGLTGANVLTF. The CDR3 bases are TGTGCCAGCAGCTTTCCATACGTCCAGGGACTAACGGGGGCCAACGTCCTGACTTTC.

J is TRBJ1-2 and V is TRBV5-6; D ambiguous. This CDR3 is built from 12 residues. Germline-derived CDR1 and CDR2 are SGHDT and YYEEEE. V lost 1 base to trimming and J lost 3 bases, with 4 bases between them. The CDR3 nucleotides are TGTGCCAGCAGCTTGAGCTACTATGGCTACACCTTC. This gives the protein CASSLSYYGYTF.

Points on this clone: The junction and the germline gene differ at one end; a read error may be behind it. The chain carries TRBV7-3 and TRBJ2-2, with 7 positions matching TRBD1. Germline CDR1 is SGHTA and CDR2 is FQGTGA. The CDR3 spans 17 residues. The CDR3 protein is CASSLSRAGGNSGELFF. For the CDR3, the DNA is TGTGCCAGCAGCCTCTCCAGGGCAGGGGGTAACAGCGGGGAGCTGTTTTTT.